Each of the 14 T cell receptor beta chains below was sequenced from the same sample in a study of CD8+ T cells in alopecia areata. Extraction and reverse transcription of RNA yielded cDNA as the sequencing template. Only in-frame clones appear in the TCRdb table, and some are missing; sequencing was by immunoSEQ multiplex PCR. This sample has over 120,000 clones; roughly 64% occur once, and the top ten carry roughly 6.7%. This material consisted of CD4+ T cells sorted from blood, taken at week 0. Receptors originate from a human donor with alopecia areata.

This chain links TRBV11-2 with TRBJ2-5; D not resolved. Germline values: CDR1 SGHAT, CDR2 FQNNGV. The V end was cut by 0 bases, the J end by 2 bases, with 1 base between. CDR3 length: 12 residues. The CDR3 reads CASSLDQETQYF. The CDR3 DNA reads TGTGCCAGCAGCTTAGATCAAGAGACCCAGTACTTC.

This clone was recorded a few times. This chain uses TRBV29-1 with TRBJ2-7, with 7 nucleotides matching TRBD1. There are 13 residues in the CDR3. With 5 bases clipped from V and 5 bases from J, the junction kept 9 bases outside the gene matches. Germline V gene lookup returns CDR1 SQVTM and CDR2 ANQGSEA. This CDR3 is CSVSSGQTHEQYF. CDR3 bases: TGCAGCGTTAGCTCGGGACAGACGCACGAGCAGTACTTC.

The chain links TRBV5-1 to TRBJ1-1, with a possible D match to TRBD1 (5 bases). The CDR3 extends over 15 amino acids. CDR1 SGHRS and CDR2 YFSETQ come from the germline V gene. Trimming removed 0 bases from V and 7 bases from J, with 16 bases in between. CDR3 in amino acids: CASSLDGGPYIEAFF. CDR3 nucleotide sequence: TGCGCCAGCAGCTTGGATGGGGGACCCTACATTGAAGCTTTCTTT.

The chain employs TRBV7-9 and TRBJ2-2; 7 bases align to TRBD2. The CDR3 spans 13 residues. Germline CDR1 is SEHNR and CDR2 is FQNEAQ (reference sequence). V trimming: 5 bases; J trimming: 9 bases; junction bases outside the gene matches: 6. The CDR3 sequence: CASSQEGLRELFF. The CDR3 nucleotides read TGTGCCAGCAGCCAAGAGGGACTACGGGAGCTGTTTTTT.

This clone has only a few counts. V is TRBV6-6 and J is TRBJ2-7; 10 bases match TRBD1. Germline V gives CDR1 MNHNY, CDR2 SVGAGI (reference sequence). V was clipped by 6 bases and J by 2 bases; unmatched bases: 4. There are 14 residues in the CDR3. The CDR3 sequence is CASRRGTGAYEQYF. The CDR3 nucleotides are TGTGCCAGCAGGCGCGGGACAGGGGCCTACGAGCAGTACTTC.

This clone appeared once. The junction and the germline gene differ at one end; a read error may be behind it. The chain combines TRBV5-6 with TRBJ2-5; 9 nucleotides line up with TRBD1. Germline V gene data show CDR1 as SGHDT and CDR2 as YYEEEE. The CDR3 sequence is 12 residues long. This CDR3 reads CASSLLRDREDF. In DNA, the CDR3 is TGTGCCAGCAGCCTCCTGAGGGACAGGGAGGACTTC.

This clone occurred once. The genes are TRBV7-9 and TRBJ2-1, with a tentative D call TRBD2 (6 bases). The germline V gene encodes CDR1 SEHNR and CDR2 FQNEAQ (reference sequence). Trimming stripped 5 bases from V and 6 bases from J, with 20 bases between. CDR3 length: 16 residues. The CDR3: CASSPSRDFAPNEQFF. As DNA, the CDR3 is TGTGCCAGCAGCCCGAGCCGGGACTTTGCCCCCAATGAGCAGTTCTTC.

This clone was found a few times. Distinct nucleotide sequences in the sample also encode this CDR3. The chain has TRBV29-1 and TRBJ1-2; D gene unclear. In germline, CDR1 is SQVTM, CDR2 ANQGSEA. This CDR3 has 11 amino acids. In nucleotides, the CDR3 is TGCTCAGTAGACGGAAACTATGGCTACACCTTC. It encodes CSVDGNYGYTF.

CDR3 protein: CAGGTGKYGYTF. CDR3 DNA: TGTGCCGGCGGGACAGGGAAGTATGGCTACACCTTC. The rearrangement joins TRBV5-4 to TRBJ1-2; 9 bases align to TRBD1. The CDR3 covers 12 residues. CDR1 is SGHNT, CDR2 YYREEE, per germline (reference sequence). V lost 10 bases and J lost 5; bases outside the gene matches: 6. Filled out from reference TRBV5-4 and TRBJ1-2, the complete variable domain reads ETGVTQSPTHLIKTRGQQVTLRCSSQSGHNTVSWYQQALGQGPQFIFQYYREEENGRGNFPPRFSGLQFPNYSSELNVNALELDDSALYLCAGGTGKYGYTFGSGTRLTVV.

The rearrangement links TRBV7-9 to TRBJ2-1, with 9 bases that match TRBD2. Germline V gives CDR1 SEHNR, CDR2 FQNEAQ (reference sequence). The CDR3 is made up of 16 amino acids. V lost 2 bases to trimming and J lost 7 bases; unmatched junction nucleotides: 9. As DNA, the CDR3 is TGTGCCAGCAGCTTAAGGGCTAGCGGGGATGTTAATGAGCAGTTCTTC. As protein: CASSLRASGDVNEQFF. Combining the CDR3 with reference TRBV7-9 and TRBJ2-1 gives the whole variable domain DTGVSQNPRHKITKRGQNVTFRCDPISEHNRLYWYRQTLGQGPEFLTYFQNEAQLEKSRLLSDRFSAERPKGSFSTLEIQRTEQGDSAMYLCASSLRASGDVNEQFFGPGTRLTVL.

This clone was observed a handful of times. This chain uses TRBV9 with TRBJ1-1; D unclear. There are 12 residues in the CDR3. CDR1 SGDLS and CDR2 YYNGEE come from the germline V gene. V lost 2 bases, J lost 3 bases, and 5 bases lay in between. For the CDR3, the DNA is TGTGCCAGCAGCGTGGTGGACACTGAAGCTTTCTTT. It encodes CASSVVDTEAFF.

CDR3 sequence reads: CASSPGGQGPLTQYF. The CDR3 region has the DNA TGTGCCAGCAGTCCGGGTGGACAGGGGCCTCTAACGCAGTACTTC. The chain joins TRBV5-4 to TRBJ2-7; 9 bases match TRBD1. With 5 bases clipped from V and 9 bases from J, the junction kept 15 bases outside the gene matches. The CDR3 extends over 15 amino acids. CDR1 SGHNT and CDR2 YYREEE come from the germline V gene (reference sequence).

The chain uses TRBV4-3 and TRBJ1-1, with a possible D match to TRBD1 (6 bases). V was shortened by 4 bases and J by 7 bases, with 13 bases between the two germline ends. CDR1 and CDR2 from the germline V gene are LGHNA and YSLEER. The CDR3 totals 13 residues. The CDR3 DNA sequence: TGCGCCAGCAGCCGCAACAGGGATAGTGAAGCTTTCTTT. Translation gives CASSRNRDSEAFF.

The rearrangement uses TRBV2 and TRBJ2-7; unclear D gene. Per germline, CDR1 SNHLY and CDR2 FYNNEI. The CDR3 is 11 residues long. The V and J ends lost 6 bases and 4 bases respectively, with 7 bases between them. The CDR3 nucleotides are TGTGCCAGCAGAGACGGGTACGAGCAGTACTTC. This gives the protein CASRDGYEQYF. Complete variable domain (other parts from reference TRBV2 and TRBJ2-7): EPEVTQTPSHQVTQMGQEVILRCVPISNHLYFYWYRQILGQKVEFLVSFYNNEISEKSEIFDDQFSVERPDGSNFTLKIRSTKLEDSAMYFCASRDGYEQYFGPGTRLTVT.